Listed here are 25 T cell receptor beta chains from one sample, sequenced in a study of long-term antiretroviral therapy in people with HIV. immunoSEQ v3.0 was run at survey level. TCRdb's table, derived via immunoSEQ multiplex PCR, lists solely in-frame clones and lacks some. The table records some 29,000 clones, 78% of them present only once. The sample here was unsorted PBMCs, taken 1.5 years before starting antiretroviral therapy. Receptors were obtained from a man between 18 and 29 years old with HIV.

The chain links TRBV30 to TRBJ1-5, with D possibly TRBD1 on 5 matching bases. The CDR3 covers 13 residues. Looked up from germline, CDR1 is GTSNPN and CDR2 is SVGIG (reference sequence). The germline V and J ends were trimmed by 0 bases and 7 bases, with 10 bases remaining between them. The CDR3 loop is CAWSVDITQPQHF. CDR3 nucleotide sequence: TGTGCCTGGAGTGTGGACATCACGCAGCCCCAGCATTTT.

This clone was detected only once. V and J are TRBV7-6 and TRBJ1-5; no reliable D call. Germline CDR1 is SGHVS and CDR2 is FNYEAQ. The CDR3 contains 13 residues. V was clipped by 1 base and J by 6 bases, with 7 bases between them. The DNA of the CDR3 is TGTGCCAGCAGCTTAGGCTCGGGTCAGCCCCAGCATTTT. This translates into CASSLGSGQPQHF.

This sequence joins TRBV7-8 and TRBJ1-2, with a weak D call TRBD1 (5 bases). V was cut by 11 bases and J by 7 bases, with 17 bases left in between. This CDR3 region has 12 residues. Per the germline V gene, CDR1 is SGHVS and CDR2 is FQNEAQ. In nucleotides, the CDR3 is TGTGCCGGAAGGTTCTCTGGGGGTGGCTACACCTTC. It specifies CAGRFSGGGYTF.

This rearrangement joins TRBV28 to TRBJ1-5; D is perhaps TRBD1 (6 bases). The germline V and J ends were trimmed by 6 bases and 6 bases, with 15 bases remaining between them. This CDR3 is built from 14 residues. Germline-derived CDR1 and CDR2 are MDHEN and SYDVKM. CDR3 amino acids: CASRVGTGSQPQHF. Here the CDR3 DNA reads TGTGCCAGCAGGGTAGGTACAGGGAGTCAGCCCCAGCATTTT. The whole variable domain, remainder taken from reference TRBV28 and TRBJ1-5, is DVKVTQSSRYLVKRTGEKVFLECVQDMDHENMFWYRQDPGLGLRLIYFSYDVKMKEKGDIPEGYSVSREKKERFSLILESASTNQTSMYLCASRVGTGSQPQHFGDGTRLSIL.

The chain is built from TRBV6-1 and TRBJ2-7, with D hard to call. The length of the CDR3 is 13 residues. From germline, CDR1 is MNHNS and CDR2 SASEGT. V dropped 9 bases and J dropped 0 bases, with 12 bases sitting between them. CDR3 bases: TGTGCCAGTACCCTGGTCAGCTCCTACGAGCAGTACTTC. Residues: CASTLVSSYEQYF.

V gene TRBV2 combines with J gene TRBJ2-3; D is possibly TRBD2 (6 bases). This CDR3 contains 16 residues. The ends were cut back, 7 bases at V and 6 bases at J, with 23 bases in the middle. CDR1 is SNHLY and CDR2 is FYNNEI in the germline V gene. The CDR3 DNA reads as TGTGCCAGCACTCAGGGACTGGCCAACCGGGGGGATACGCAGTATTTT. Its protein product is CASTQGLANRGDTQYF.

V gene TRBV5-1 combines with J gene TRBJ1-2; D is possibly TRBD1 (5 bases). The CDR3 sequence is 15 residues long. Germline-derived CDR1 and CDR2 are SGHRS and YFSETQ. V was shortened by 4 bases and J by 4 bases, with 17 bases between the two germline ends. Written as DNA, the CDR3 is TGCGCCAGCAGCCCGGGCAGTGGGGGATTCTATGGCTACACCTTC. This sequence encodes CASSPGSGGFYGYTF.

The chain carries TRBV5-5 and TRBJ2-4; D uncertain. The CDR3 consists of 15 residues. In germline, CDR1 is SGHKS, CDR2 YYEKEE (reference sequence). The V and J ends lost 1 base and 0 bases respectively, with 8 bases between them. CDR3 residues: CASSLRQTAKNIQYF. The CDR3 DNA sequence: TGTGCCAGCAGCTTGAGGCAGACAGCCAAAAACATTCAGTACTTC. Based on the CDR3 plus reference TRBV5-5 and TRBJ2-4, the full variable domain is DAGVTQSPTHLIKTRGQQVTLRCSPISGHKSVSWYQQVLGQGPQFIFQYYEKEERGRGNFPDRFSARQFPNYSSELNVNALLLGDSALYLCASSLRQTAKNIQYFGAGTRLSVL.

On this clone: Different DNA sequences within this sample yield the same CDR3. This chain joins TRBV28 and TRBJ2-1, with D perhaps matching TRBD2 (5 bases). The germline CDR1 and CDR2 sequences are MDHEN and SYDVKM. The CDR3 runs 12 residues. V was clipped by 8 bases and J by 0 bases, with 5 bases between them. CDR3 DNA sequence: TGTGCCAGCCGGGACTCCTACAATGAGCAGTTCTTC. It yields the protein CASRDSYNEQFF.

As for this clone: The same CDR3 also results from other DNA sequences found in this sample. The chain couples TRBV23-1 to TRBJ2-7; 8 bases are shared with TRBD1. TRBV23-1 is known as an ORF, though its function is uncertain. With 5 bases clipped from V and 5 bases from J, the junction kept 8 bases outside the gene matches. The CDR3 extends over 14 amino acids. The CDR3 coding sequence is TGCGCCAGCAGTTTCGAGGACAGGGTGCACGAGCAGTACTTC. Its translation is CASSFEDRVHEQYF.

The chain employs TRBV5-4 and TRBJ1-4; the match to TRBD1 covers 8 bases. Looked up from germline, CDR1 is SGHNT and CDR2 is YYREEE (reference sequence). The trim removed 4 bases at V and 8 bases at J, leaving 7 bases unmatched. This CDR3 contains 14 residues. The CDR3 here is CASSLQGVGEKLFF. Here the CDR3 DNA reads TGTGCCAGCAGCCTACAGGGGGTAGGGGAAAAACTGTTTTTT. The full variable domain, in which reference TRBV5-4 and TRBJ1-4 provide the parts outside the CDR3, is ETGVTQSPTHLIKTRGQQVTLRCSSQSGHNTVSWYQQALGQGPQFIFQYYREEENGRGNFPPRFSGLQFPNYSSELNVNALELDDSALYLCASSLQGVGEKLFFGSGTQLSVL.

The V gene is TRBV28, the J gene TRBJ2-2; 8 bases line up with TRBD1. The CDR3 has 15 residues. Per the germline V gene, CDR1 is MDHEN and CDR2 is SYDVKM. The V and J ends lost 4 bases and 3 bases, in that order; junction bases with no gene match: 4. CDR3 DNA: TGTGCCAGCAGTTCAGGGGGCGCGGACACCGGGGAGCTGTTTTTT. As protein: CASSSGGADTGELFF.

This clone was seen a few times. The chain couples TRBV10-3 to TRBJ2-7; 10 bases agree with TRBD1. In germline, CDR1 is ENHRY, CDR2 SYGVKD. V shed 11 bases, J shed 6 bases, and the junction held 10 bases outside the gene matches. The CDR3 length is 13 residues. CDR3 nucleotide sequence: TGTGCCTCCCGAGGGACAGGGGTTGGCGAGCAGTACTTC. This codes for CASRGTGVGEQYF.

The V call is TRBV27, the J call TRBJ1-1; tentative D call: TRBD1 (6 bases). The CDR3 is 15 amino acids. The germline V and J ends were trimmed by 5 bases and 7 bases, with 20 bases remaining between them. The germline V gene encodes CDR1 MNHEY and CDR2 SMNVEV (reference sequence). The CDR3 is CASSPWGGAGSEAFF. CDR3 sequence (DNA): TGTGCCAGCAGTCCCTGGGGGGGGGCGGGAAGTGAAGCTTTCTTT.

The CDR3 sequence: CASSVEGGGNQPQHF. CDR3 in DNA: TGTGCCAGCAGTGTCGAAGGGGGGGGAAATCAGCCCCAGCATTTT. The chain is built from TRBV6-4 and TRBJ1-5; tentative D call: TRBD1 (6 bases). Germline loops: CDR1 MRHNA, CDR2 SNTAGT. The length of the CDR3 is 15 residues. The ends were cut back, 4 bases at V and 4 bases at J, with 14 bases in the middle.

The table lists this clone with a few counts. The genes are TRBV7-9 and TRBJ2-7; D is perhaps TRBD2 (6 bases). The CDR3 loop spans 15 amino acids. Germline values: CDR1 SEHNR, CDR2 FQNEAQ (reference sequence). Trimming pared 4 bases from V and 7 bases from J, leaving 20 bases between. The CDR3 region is CASSSFDGRSREQYF. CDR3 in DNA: TGTGCCAGCAGCTCGTTCGATGGGAGGTCTCGAGAGCAGTACTTC. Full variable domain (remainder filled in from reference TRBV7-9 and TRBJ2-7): DTGVSQNPRHKITKRGQNVTFRCDPISEHNRLYWYRQTLGQGPEFLTYFQNEAQLEKSRLLSDRFSAERPKGSFSTLEIQRTEQGDSAMYLCASSSFDGRSREQYFGPGTRLTVT.

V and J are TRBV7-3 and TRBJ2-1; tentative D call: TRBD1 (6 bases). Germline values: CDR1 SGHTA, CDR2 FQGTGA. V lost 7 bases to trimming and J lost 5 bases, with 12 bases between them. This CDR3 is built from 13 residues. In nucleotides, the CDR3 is TGTGCCAGCAAAAGGACAGTAGACAATGAGCAGTTCTTC. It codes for CASKRTVDNEQFF. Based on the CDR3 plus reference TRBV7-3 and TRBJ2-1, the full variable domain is GAGVSQTPSNKVTEKGKYVELRCDPISGHTALYWYRQSLGQGPEFLIYFQGTGAADDSGLPNDRFFAVRPEGSVSTLKIQRTERGDSAVYLCASKRTVDNEQFFGPGTRLTVL.

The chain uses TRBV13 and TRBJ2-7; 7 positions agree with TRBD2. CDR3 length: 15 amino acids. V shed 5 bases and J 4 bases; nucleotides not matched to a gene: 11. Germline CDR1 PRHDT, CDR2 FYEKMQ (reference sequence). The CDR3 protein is CASSPRLAPEYEQYF. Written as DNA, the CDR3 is TGTGCCAGCAGCCCGAGACTAGCCCCTGAATACGAGCAGTACTTC.

The CDR3 loop is CASSPTPDRGRVTEAFF. CDR3 coding DNA: TGTGCCAGCTCACCCACCCCAGACAGGGGGCGAGTCACTGAAGCTTTCTTT. The chain combines TRBV18 with TRBJ1-1, with 10 nucleotides matching TRBD1. Germline values: CDR1 KGHSH, CDR2 LQKENI. The CDR3 loop spans 17 amino acids. V lost 3 bases to trimming and J lost 4 bases; unmatched junction nucleotides: 11.

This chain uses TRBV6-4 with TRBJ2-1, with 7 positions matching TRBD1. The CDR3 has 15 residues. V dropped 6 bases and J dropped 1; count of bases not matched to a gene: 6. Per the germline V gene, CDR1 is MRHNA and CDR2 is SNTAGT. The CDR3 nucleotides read TGTGCCAGCAGCGTCGTGACAGGGTCCTACAATGAGCAGTTCTTC. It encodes CASSVVTGSYNEQFF.

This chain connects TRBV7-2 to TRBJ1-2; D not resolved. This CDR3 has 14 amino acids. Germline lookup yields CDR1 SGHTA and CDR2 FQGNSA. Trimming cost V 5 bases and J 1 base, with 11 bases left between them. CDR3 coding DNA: TGTGCCAGCAGCGGACGCGGAGATAACTATGGCTACACCTTC. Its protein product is CASSGRGDNYGYTF.

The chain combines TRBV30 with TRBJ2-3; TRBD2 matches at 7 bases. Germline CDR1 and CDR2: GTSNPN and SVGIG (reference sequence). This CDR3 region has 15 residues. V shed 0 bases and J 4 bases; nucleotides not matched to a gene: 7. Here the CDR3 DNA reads TGTGCCTGGAGTGTTTTGGATCGGGAGGCAGATACGCAGTATTTT. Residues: CAWSVLDREADTQYF.

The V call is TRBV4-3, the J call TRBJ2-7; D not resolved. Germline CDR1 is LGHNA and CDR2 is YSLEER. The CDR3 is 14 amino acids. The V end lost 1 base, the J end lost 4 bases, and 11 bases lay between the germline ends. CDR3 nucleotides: TGCGCCAGCAGCCAAGGTCGTAGCAGGTACGAGCAGTACTTC. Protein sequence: CASSQGRSRYEQYF.

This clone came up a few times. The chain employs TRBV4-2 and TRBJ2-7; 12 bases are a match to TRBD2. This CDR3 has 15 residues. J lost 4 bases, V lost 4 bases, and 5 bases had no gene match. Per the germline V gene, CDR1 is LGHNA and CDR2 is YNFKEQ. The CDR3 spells CASSRRTSGEYEQYF. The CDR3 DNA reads TGTGCCAGCAGCCGAAGGACTAGCGGGGAATACGAGCAGTACTTC.

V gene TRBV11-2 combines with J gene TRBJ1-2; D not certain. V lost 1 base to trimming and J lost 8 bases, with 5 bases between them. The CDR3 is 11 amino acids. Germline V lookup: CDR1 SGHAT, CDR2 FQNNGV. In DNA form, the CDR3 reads TGTGCCAGCAGCTTAGGACCCGGCTACACCTTC. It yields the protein CASSLGPGYTF.